The text below deals with one T cell receptor beta chain. Its antigen has not been determined. Base qualities were left out, and no much larger clone turns up one base away. This sample is drawn from a study of blood T cell repertoires in COVID-19 (dated by TCRdb to 2020 to 2022). In terms of the full investigation: Samples from collaborators originated in the United States, Italy and Spain and spanned both the acute and convalescent phases of COVID-19. Where available, HLA class I and class II types were obtained from metadata supplied by the sample provider rather than from assay-based typing. The prospective study material was composed of cDNA or gDNA derived from T cells, B-cell-depleted T cells, or PBMCs. Samples were obtained from the ongoing ImmuneRACE study (first 160 participants) and from about 1,300 subjects provided by 6 global collaborators. A freely available public database, intended as a resource for researchers studying the immune response to SARS-CoV-2, is where the repertoires were released. The sample metadata nearly always contained a de-identified subject ID, COVID-19 status, age in years and sex. Subjects who had been exposed to COVID-19, were actively infected with it, or had recovered from it provided the deeply sampled blood TCRbeta repertoires that made up the dataset.

The collaborating institutions used their own protocols to collect whole blood in K2EDTA tubes. For TCRbeta analysis, collaborators shipped samples as frozen whole blood, isolated PBMCs, or DNA extracted from either of those sample types. The CDR3 numbers 15 residues from cysteine through phenylalanine. Only the CDR3 part of the read is kept: 45 bases, read in frame from the first base. V is pruned by 7 bases and J by 0 bases, leaving 8 bases of the junction without a gene match. According to the germline V gene (reference sequence), CDR1 reads LNHDA and CDR2 reads SQIVND. The investigation overall reported the following: The quantity of clinical and demographic metadata differed by source and by participant and was supplied without curation.

The immunoSEQ Assay, a bias-controlled multiplex PCR, was used to amplify TCRbeta CDR3 regions from genomic DNA. In the original analysis: Nucleated cell counts per sample were estimated from amplification of reference gene primers within the assay. To quantify the absolute abundance of each unique TCRbeta CDR3 rearrangement, sequence reads were collapsed and filtered. For each sample, productive Simpson clonality was calculated as the square root of Simpson's diversity index over productive rearrangements. TCRdb took this table from immuneACCESS and kept in-frame rearrangements with V and J called. Such tables lack part of the clones; where checked against another copy, unresolved V genes explain under half of the gap, and the rest is unexplained. V and J calls and clone size are copied from that table; D and trimming were computed from the DNA. The sample data list a few hundred thousand clones, and over 75% of these were observed just once. About 8.5% of the sample lies in the top ten.

This receptor was taken from a man younger than 30 with active or convalescent COVID-19. The sequence links TRBV19 to TRBJ2-7; the junction holds 8 bases that match TRBD2. The specimen sequenced was peripheral blood. The nucleotides read TGTGCCAGTACCCATCGGGGGGGTGGCTCCTACGAGCAGTACTTC. It encodes CASTHRGGGSYEQYF.